This entry lists 25 T cell receptor beta chains sequenced from one sample in a study of metastatic and nonmetastatic thyroid tumors. No patient had received any treatment before thyroid surgery. TCRdb re-called the PCR reads through MiXCR. Of almost 15,000 clones listed, approximately 30% are singletons. Sequences were obtained from tumor tissue. Receptors originate from a male donor with papillary thyroid cancer or a benign thyroid nodule (not recorded which). Some clones in this sample may be carry-over from other donors' samples.

This clone was observed at least ten times. The V and J genes are TRBV19 and TRBJ1-4; TRBD1 aligns across 7 bases. V was pared by 4 bases and J by 8 bases, with 10 bases of the junction left unmatched. The CDR3 runs to 15 residues. Germline values: CDR1 LNHDA, CDR2 SQIVND (reference sequence). The CDR3 DNA reads as TGTGCCAGTAGTACCGAGGGGGCCTTAGGGGAAAAACTGTTTTTT. Amino acids: CASSTEGALGEKLFF. The whole variable domain, filled in from reference TRBV19 and TRBJ1-4, reads DGGITQSPKYLFRKEGQNVTLSCEQNLNHDAMYWYRQDPGQGLRLIYYSQIVNDFQKGDIAEGYSVSREKKESFPLTVTSAQKNPTAFYLCASSTEGALGEKLFFGSGTQLSVL.

This clone appeared a few times. This sequence joins TRBV27 and TRBJ2-1; TRBD2 matches 12 bases. CDR3 length equals 16 residues. V dropped 4 bases and J dropped 4; count of bases not matched to a gene: 5. Germline V gene data show CDR1 as MNHEY and CDR2 as SMNVEV (reference sequence). As DNA, the CDR3 is TGTGCCAGCAGTTCCTTCCTAGCGGGGGGGTACAATGAGCAGTTCTTC. Translation: CASSSFLAGGYNEQFF.

At least ten counts were recorded for this clone. CDR3 sequence reads: CASSIDDGSGANVLTF. The CDR3 DNA follows: TGTGCCAGTAGTATAGATGACGGCTCTGGGGCCAACGTCCTGACTTTC. V usage is TRBV19 and J usage is TRBJ2-6; D call uncertain. Trimming left V 0 bases short and J 0 bases short, with 6 bases between. The CDR3 is made up of 16 amino acids. CDR1 LNHDA and CDR2 SQIVND come from the germline V gene (reference sequence).

This clone was seen at least ten times. The chain links TRBV28 to TRBJ1-3; D remains unclear. The CDR3 is 13 residues long. The germline V gene has CDR1 MDHEN and CDR2 SYDVKM. V lost 8 bases, J lost 1 base, and 9 bases lay in between. CDR3 region: CASFRESGNTIYF. The CDR3 coding sequence is TGTGCCAGCTTCCGGGAATCTGGAAACACCATATATTTT.

The sample holds many counts of this clone. V gene TRBV7-9 combines with J gene TRBJ2-3; either TRBD1 or TRBD2 may supply D (6 bases each). The CDR3 totals 16 residues. The germline CDR1 and CDR2 sequences are SEHNR and FQNEAQ (reference sequence). The V end lost 5 bases, the J end lost 0 bases, and 15 bases lay between the germline ends. CDR3 region: CASSPRGDTSTDTQYF. The CDR3 region has the DNA TGTGCCAGCAGCCCTAGGGGGGATACTAGCACAGATACGCAGTATTTT.

This clone was seen a few times. The chain carries TRBV20-1 and TRBJ1-2; D unclear. The CDR3 runs 15 residues. Germline V gene lookup returns CDR1 DFQATT and CDR2 SNEGSKA (reference sequence). Between the trimmed V and J ends, which lost 0 bases and 2 bases, there was a span of 13 bases. CDR3 sequence: CSARDPGTANYGYTF. Here the CDR3 DNA reads TGCAGTGCTAGAGATCCAGGAACCGCGAACTATGGCTACACCTTC.

The chain has TRBV3-1 and TRBJ2-3, with D perhaps matching TRBD1 or TRBD2 (5 bases each). The V gene's germline CDR1 is LGHDT and CDR2 YNNKEL (reference sequence). Trimming took 2 bases from V and 1 from J, leaving 7 bases between them. There are 14 residues in the CDR3. The CDR3: CASSQLGGTDTQYF. In DNA, the CDR3 is TGTGCCAGCAGCCAACTGGGGGGCACAGATACGCAGTATTTT.

The chain couples TRBV3-1 to TRBJ2-7; 7 bases line up with TRBD2. The CDR3 contains 14 residues. Germline CDR1 and CDR2: LGHDT and YNNKEL (reference sequence). The V and J ends lost 4 bases and 2 bases, in that order; junction bases with no gene match: 5. This CDR3 reads CASSPWGGTYEQYF. The CDR3 nucleotides read TGTGCCAGCAGCCCCTGGGGGGGAACCTACGAGCAGTACTTC.

This clone came up many times. This chain links TRBV4-2 with TRBJ1-1, with TRBD1 as a possible D gene (6 bases). This CDR3 comprises 14 residues. Germline V gene data show CDR1 as LGHNA and CDR2 as YNFKEQ. The V end was cut by 4 bases, the J end by 1 base, with 10 bases between. CDR3 protein: CASSPPTGNTEAFF. Written as DNA, the CDR3 is TGTGCCAGCAGCCCCCCGACAGGGAACACTGAAGCTTTCTTT.

This clone was seen just once. The gene calls are TRBV20-1 and TRBJ1-5; possibly TRBD1 for D (5 bases). CDR1 is DFQATT, CDR2 SNEGSKA, per germline (reference sequence). CDR3 length equals 14 residues. With 6 bases removed from V and 13 bases from J, the gap between germline ends came to 25 bases. The CDR3 DNA reads TGCAGTGCCGCACTGGGGCAGTCCACGGGCCCACAGCATTTT. Translated, it gives CSAALGQSTGPQHF.

This clone turned up a few times. Being one base from a much bigger clone, this may be a read error. The chain employs TRBV9 and TRBJ2-3; D call uncertain. CDR3 size: 13 residues. CDR1 is SGDLS and CDR2 is YYNGEE in the germline V gene. The CDR3 nucleotides are TGCGCCAGCAGCGTAGATGGCATAGATACGCAGTATTTT. It encodes CASSVDGIDTQYF.

By sample fraction, this clone is large. V and J are TRBV27 and TRBJ1-1; 7 nucleotides align to TRBD1. The CDR3 is made up of 14 amino acids. V lost 4 bases, J lost 2 bases, and 4 bases stayed unmatched. Per the germline V gene, CDR1 is MNHEY and CDR2 is SMNVEV (reference sequence). The CDR3 region has the DNA TGTGCCAGCAGTTCTGGACAGGCAAACACTGAAGCTTTCTTT. This encodes CASSSGQANTEAFF.

This chain links TRBV10-2 with TRBJ1-2; the match to TRBD1 covers 12 bases. Germline lookup yields CDR1 WSHSY and CDR2 SAAADI. CDR3 length: 15 amino acids. V lost 6 bases to trimming and J lost 8 bases; unmatched junction nucleotides: 10. CDR3 protein: CASRAGQGALRGYTF. The CDR3 coding sequence is TGCGCCAGCAGAGCGGGACAGGGGGCGTTAAGGGGCTACACCTTC.

This clone was seen at least ten times. This chain joins TRBV12-3 or TRBV12-4 and TRBJ1-6; no definite D call. V was cut by 0 bases and J by 9 bases, with 9 bases left in between. This CDR3 is built from 14 residues. The CDR3 loop reads CASSLAGLGSPLHF. CDR3 DNA sequence: TGTGCCAGCAGTTTAGCGGGATTGGGTTCACCCCTCCACTTT.

This clone was found many times. The V call is TRBV24-1, the J call TRBJ2-2; D unresolved. Deletions cut 5 bases from V and 7 bases from J, with 13 bases between. The CDR3 covers 14 residues. Germline V lookup: CDR1 KGHDR, CDR2 SFDVKD. The CDR3 DNA is TGTGCCACCAGTGTCCCAGAAAAAAGCGGGGAGCTGTTTTTT. Its translation is CATSVPEKSGELFF.

The V and J genes are TRBV20-1 and TRBJ2-5; D gene uncertain. CDR1 is DFQATT and CDR2 is SNEGSKA in the germline V gene (reference sequence). The CDR3 has 13 residues. Trimming removed 0 bases at V and 5 bases at J, with 10 bases between. For the CDR3, the DNA is TGCAGTGCTAGAGACCCATCCCGCGAGACCCAGTACTTC. This codes for CSARDPSRETQYF.

This clone was counted many times. V is TRBV2 and J is TRBJ2-1; tentatively, D is TRBD2 (6 bases). This CDR3 spans 17 amino acids. Germline V gives CDR1 SNHLY, CDR2 FYNNEI. V was trimmed by 3 bases and J by 1 base, leaving 16 bases between them. The CDR3 DNA is TGTGCCAGCAGTGACCCCTCGCCTCGGGGGTCCTACAATGAGCAGTTCTTC. Encoded protein: CASSDPSPRGSYNEQFF.

This clone was detected only a few times. The rearrangement links TRBV11-1 to TRBJ2-1, with 8 bases fitting TRBD1. After removal of 2 bases from V and 4 bases from J, the junction contained 7 bases not matched to a gene. The CDR3 runs to 16 residues. Germline values: CDR1 SGHAT, CDR2 FQDESV (reference sequence). The CDR3 here is CASSLTAGQEYNEQFF. The CDR3 nucleotides read TGTGCCAGCAGCTTAACCGCGGGACAGGAATACAATGAGCAGTTCTTC.

This clone has just one count. At the DNA level, this CDR3 is encoded by other sequences in the same sample as well. V usage is TRBV20-1 and J usage is TRBJ2-5; possible D gene TRBD2, 6 bases. V was shortened by 3 bases and J by 4 bases, with 15 bases between the two germline ends. From germline, CDR1 is DFQATT and CDR2 SNEGSKA (reference sequence). The CDR3 runs 14 residues. The CDR3 DNA reads TGCAGTGCTAGGAGCGGGCGGCCGCCAGAGACCCAGTACTTC. Residues: CSARSGRPPETQYF.

This clone showed up many times. V usage is TRBV4-2 and J usage is TRBJ2-1, with 7 bases matching TRBD2. This CDR3 contains 16 residues. Per the germline V gene, CDR1 is LGHNA and CDR2 is YNFKEQ. After removal of 4 bases from V and 5 bases from J, the junction contained 11 bases not matched to a gene. In DNA form, the CDR3 reads TGTGCCAGCAGCCCCACCTCGGGGGGTACCAACAATGAGCAGTTCTTC. The encoded protein is CASSPTSGGTNNEQFF.

This clone was seen repeatedly, ten times or more. This chain joins TRBV2 and TRBJ2-5; D unresolved. Germline V gene data show CDR1 as SNHLY and CDR2 as FYNNEI. The CDR3 contains 14 residues. Trimming took 6 bases from V and 1 from J, leaving 12 bases between them. In nucleotides, the CDR3 is TGTGCCAGCAGGCCCCCGAAGGGCCAAGAGACCCAGTACTTC. This gives the protein CASRPPKGQETQYF.

In its sample, this clone is medium-sized (0.01 to 0.1%). The CDR3 bases are TGTGCCAGCAGTTCAATCCTCGGGGCCCGGGGGAACGATCAGCCCCAGCATTTT. It specifies CASSSILGARGNDQPQHF. The chain has TRBV28 and TRBJ1-5; possible D gene TRBD1, 5 bases. V was pared by 4 bases and J by 5 bases, with 24 bases between. This CDR3 region has 18 residues. Germline V CDR1 and CDR2: MDHEN, SYDVKM.

This clone was counted at least ten times. Possible read error: a much larger clone is one base away. The V call is TRBV11-2, the J call TRBJ2-7, with D tentatively TRBD1 (6 bases). From germline, CDR1 is SGHAT and CDR2 FQNNGV. V was shortened by 5 bases and J by 2 bases, with 16 bases between the two germline ends. There are 15 residues in the CDR3. The CDR3 sequence is CASSISRGRAYEQYF. The CDR3 DNA sequence: TGTGCCAGCAGCATAAGCAGGGGCCGCGCCTACGAGCAGTACTTC. The whole variable domain, filled in from reference TRBV11-2 and TRBJ2-7, reads EAGVAQSPRYKIIEKRQSVAFWCNPISGHATLYWYQQILGQGPKLLIQFQNNGVVDDSQLPKDRFSAERLKGVDSTLKIQPAKLEDSAVYLCASSISRGRAYEQYFGPGTRLTVT.

The chain uses TRBV30 and TRBJ1-6; D perhaps matches TRBD1 (6 bases). With 2 bases removed from V and 8 bases from J, the gap between germline ends came to 10 bases. This CDR3 region has 13 residues. Germline assignment: CDR1 GTSNPN and CDR2 SVGIG (reference sequence). The CDR3 DNA is TGTGCCTGGAGTCAGGGGTCTGATTCACCCCTCCACTTT. Its translation is CAWSQGSDSPLHF.

The chain has TRBV9 and TRBJ2-7, with D possibly TRBD2 on 5 matching bases. V was cut by 0 bases and J by 7 bases, with 14 bases left in between. The CDR3 length is 14 residues. CDR1 SGDLS and CDR2 YYNGEE come from the germline V gene. As DNA, the CDR3 is TGTGCCAGCAGCGTAGAAGACTGGAGGACTGAGCAGTACTTC. Its protein is CASSVEDWRTEQYF.